The 10 T cell receptor beta chains below were found in one sample sequenced in a study of CD8+ T cells in alopecia areata. Reverse transcribed after extraction, RNA yielded cDNA as the sequencing template. This table comes from immunoSEQ multiplex PCR, and its TCRdb copy is limited to in-frame clones, with some not included. Seen here are 150,000 to 200,000 clones, 45% to 75% observed once, and the top ten hold around 3.2%. Treatment noted: oral pan-JAK inhibitor, 5-10 mg twice daily. Sample: CD4+ T cells sorted from blood, taken at week 4, from a patient treated with tofacitinib. The receptors were sampled from a human donor with alopecia areata.

This clone occurred once. The chain uses TRBV5-1 and TRBJ2-3, with D perhaps matching TRBD1 or TRBD2 (5 bases each). V gave up 4 bases and J gave up 3 bases, with 12 bases separating them. Germline loops: CDR1 SGHRS, CDR2 YFSETQ. The CDR3 totals 14 residues. The CDR3 DNA is TGCGCCAGCAGCGGGGGAGAATCGACAGATACGCAGTATTTT. Its translation is CASSGGESTDTQYF.

This chain connects TRBV5-1 to TRBJ1-1; D gene ambiguous. The CDR3 is 15 residues long. V dropped 0 bases and J dropped 1 base, with 10 bases sitting between them. Germline CDR1 reads SGHRS; CDR2 reads YFSETQ. The CDR3 here is CASSLEWTTNTEAFF. CDR3 in DNA: TGCGCCAGCAGCTTGGAGTGGACTACGAACACTGAAGCTTTCTTT.

The rearrangement joins TRBV7-2 to TRBJ2-5; D gene unclear. The V gene lost 1 base and the J gene lost 5 bases, with 23 bases spanning the gap. The CDR3 is 18 amino acids. Germline assignment: CDR1 SGHTA and CDR2 FQGNSA. The CDR3 bases are TGTGCCAGCAGCTTAGGTTCTGGGGTAGTCGGGCGTTGGGAGACCCAGTACTTC. It codes for CASSLGSGVVGRWETQYF.

The chain couples TRBV28 to TRBJ1-2; weak D call: TRBD1 (6 bases). The CDR3 consists of 13 residues. The V end was cut by 4 bases, the J end by 8 bases, with 14 bases between. Germline CDR1 is MDHEN and CDR2 is SYDVKM. In DNA, the CDR3 is TGTGCCAGCAGTTCCCCCCCAGGGGACGGCTACACCTTC. Its translation is CASSSPPGDGYTF.

The chain joins TRBV29-1 to TRBJ2-2, with TRBD2 identical over 11 bases. The CDR3 loop spans 15 amino acids. Germline CDR1 SQVTM, CDR2 ANQGSEA. The V and J ends lost 4 bases and 0 bases, in that order; junction bases with no gene match: 1. CDR3 sequence (DNA): TGCAGCGTTGGGACTAGCGGGCCGAACACCGGGGAGCTGTTTTTT. It specifies CSVGTSGPNTGELFF.

This clone turned up a few times. This rearrangement joins TRBV14 to TRBJ2-1, with D possibly matching TRBD1 (5 bases). Germline assignment: CDR1 SGHDN and CDR2 FVKESK. The CDR3 contains 14 residues. V was pared by 4 bases and J by 4 bases, with 11 bases between. The CDR3, as DNA: TGTGCCAGCAGCCTGGGGCTAGGTTACAATGAGCAGTTCTTC. Translated: CASSLGLGYNEQFF.

Notes on this clone: This same CDR3 is encoded by further DNA sequences in the sample. CDR3 nucleotide sequence: TGTGCCATCAGCACAGACAGGGGAAGTCAGCCCCAGCATTTT. Residues: CAISTDRGSQPQHF. The rearrangement uses TRBV10-3 and TRBJ1-5; 8 bases are a match to TRBD1. This CDR3 is 14 amino acids long. Germline V gene data show CDR1 as ENHRY and CDR2 as SYGVKD. With V trimmed by 6 bases and J by 6 bases, 7 bases remained unmatched.

In this sample, this clone turned up a few times. The rearrangement uses TRBV5-1 and TRBJ1-2; D is unclear. This CDR3 is built from 12 residues. Trimming took 5 bases from V and 8 from J, leaving 13 bases between them. From germline, CDR1 is SGHRS and CDR2 YFSETQ. The CDR3 region is CASSRTDRGYTF. The CDR3 DNA sequence: TGCGCCAGCAGTCGGACCGACCGGGGCTACACCTTC.

V usage is TRBV30 and J usage is TRBJ2-1, with 9 bases aligning to TRBD2. Unmatched junction bases numbered 4, after V lost 0 bases and J lost 4 bases. Germline values: CDR1 GTSNPN, CDR2 SVGIG (reference sequence). The CDR3 is 15 residues long. The CDR3 sequence: CAWSVLRGGYNEQFF. The CDR3 DNA sequence: TGTGCCTGGAGTGTATTGCGGGGGGGTTACAATGAGCAGTTCTTC.

This clone has only a few counts. The chain links TRBV23-1 to TRBJ1-2; 7 bases match TRBD1. TRBV23-1 is an ORF for which the function is uncertain. V shed 0 bases and J 4 bases; nucleotides not matched to a gene: 2. This CDR3 is 14 amino acids long. CDR3 in amino acids: CASSQSQGSYGYTF. CDR3 sequence (DNA): TGCGCCAGCAGTCAATCACAGGGGAGCTATGGCTACACCTTC.